The rows below give T cell receptor beta chains drawn from one sample of a study of T cell responses to AZD1222 COVID-19 vaccine. Sequenced by immunoSEQ multiplex PCR; TCRdb stores in-frame clones only, minus some. The sample records some 150,000 clones, 86% being singletons. The sample in question was peripheral blood, obtained 28 days after the second AZD1222 dose. The receptors were gathered from an adult who received the AZD1222 COVID-19 vaccine. CDR3s include the opening cysteine and the closing phenylalanine or tryptophan. Fields, in order: V gene, clone size, D gene, J gene, CDR3 DNA, CDR3 protein. D genes are given only for firm matches. Rows may omit the clone size; those that give it use once, few, many or a size class.

v_gene: TRBV28; abundance: .; d_gene: .; j_gene: TRBJ2-5; CDR3nt: TGTGCCAGCAGCCGCACGGGAGCAGAGACCCAGTACTTC; CDR3aa: CASSRTGAETQYF
v_gene: TRBV15; abundance: once; d_gene: .; j_gene: TRBJ2-1; CDR3nt: TGTGCCACCAGCAGAGATTGGACCGGGGCTGAGCAGTTCTTC; CDR3aa: CATSRDWTGAEQFF
v_gene: TRBV11-2; abundance: once; d_gene: .; j_gene: TRBJ2-7; CDR3nt: TGTGCCAGCAGCTCCCCCGGGACAACTAGCTCCTACGAGCAGTACTTC; CDR3aa: CASSSPGTTSSYEQYF
v_gene: TRBV19; abundance: .; d_gene: .; j_gene: TRBJ1-6; CDR3nt: TGTGCCAGTAGCCACTTAATGGGGGCAGCGGGATCTTCACCCCTCCACTTT; CDR3aa: CASSHLMGAAGSSPLHF
v_gene: TRBV2; abundance: .; d_gene: .; j_gene: TRBJ2-5; CDR3nt: TGTGCCAGCGGTTTAGGGGAGACCCAGTACTTC; CDR3aa: CASGLGETQYF
v_gene: TRBV11-2; abundance: .; d_gene: .; j_gene: TRBJ1-1; CDR3nt: TGTGCCAGCAGCTCAACTTGGGGTAGTACTGAAGCTTTCTTT; CDR3aa: CASSSTWGSTEAFF
v_gene: TRBV7-2; abundance: .; d_gene: .; j_gene: TRBJ2-5; CDR3nt: TGTGCCAGCAGCTTAGCGGGGGGATATGAGACCCAGTACTTC; CDR3aa: CASSLAGGYETQYF
v_gene: TRBV2; abundance: .; d_gene: TRBD2; j_gene: TRBJ2-1; CDR3nt: TGTGCCAGCACAATGGGGCTAGCGGGAGATGAGCAGTTCTTC; CDR3aa: CASTMGLAGDEQFF
v_gene: TRBV7-9; abundance: .; d_gene: TRBD1; j_gene: TRBJ2-7; CDR3nt: TGTGCCAGCAGCGCTCAGGGGGACGAGAGCCCTCCCGAGTACTTC; CDR3aa: CASSAQGDESPPEYF
v_gene: TRBV6-4; abundance: .; d_gene: .; j_gene: TRBJ2-2; CDR3nt: TGTGCCAGCAGCACGAACACCGGGGAGCTGTTTTTT; CDR3aa: CASSTNTGELFF